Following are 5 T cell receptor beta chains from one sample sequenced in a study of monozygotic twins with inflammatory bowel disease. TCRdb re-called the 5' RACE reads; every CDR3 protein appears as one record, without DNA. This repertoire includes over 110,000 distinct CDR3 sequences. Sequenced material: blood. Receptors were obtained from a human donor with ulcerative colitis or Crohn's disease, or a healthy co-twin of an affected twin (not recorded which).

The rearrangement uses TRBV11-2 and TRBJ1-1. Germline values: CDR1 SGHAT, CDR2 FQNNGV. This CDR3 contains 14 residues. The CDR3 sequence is CASSLRGGNTEAFF.

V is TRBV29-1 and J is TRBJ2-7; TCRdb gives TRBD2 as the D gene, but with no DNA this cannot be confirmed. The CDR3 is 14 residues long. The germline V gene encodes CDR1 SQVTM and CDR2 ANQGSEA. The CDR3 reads CSASTSGVIYEQYF.

CDR3 protein: CASRGRGQGDEQYF. The chain couples TRBV5-1 to TRBJ2-7; the D gene TCRdb calls, TRBD1, cannot be checked with no DNA. CDR1 is SGHRS, CDR2 YFSETQ, per germline. The CDR3 runs to 14 residues. Using reference TRBV5-1 and TRBJ2-7 for the parts outside the CDR3, the full variable domain is KAGVTQTPRYLIKTRGQQVTLSCSPISGHRSVSWYQQTPGQGLQFLFEYFSETQRNKGNFPGRFSGRQFSNSRSEMNVSTLELGDSALYLCASRGRGQGDEQYFGPGTRLTVT.

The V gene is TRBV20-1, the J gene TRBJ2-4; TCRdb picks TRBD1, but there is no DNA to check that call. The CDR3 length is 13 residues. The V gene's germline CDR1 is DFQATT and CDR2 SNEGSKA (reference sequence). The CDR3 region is CSATQTGTDIQYF.

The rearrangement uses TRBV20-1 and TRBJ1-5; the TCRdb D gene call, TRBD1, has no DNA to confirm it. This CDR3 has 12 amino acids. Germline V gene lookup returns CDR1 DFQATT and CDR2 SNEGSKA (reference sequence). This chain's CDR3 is CSGQASNQPQHF.